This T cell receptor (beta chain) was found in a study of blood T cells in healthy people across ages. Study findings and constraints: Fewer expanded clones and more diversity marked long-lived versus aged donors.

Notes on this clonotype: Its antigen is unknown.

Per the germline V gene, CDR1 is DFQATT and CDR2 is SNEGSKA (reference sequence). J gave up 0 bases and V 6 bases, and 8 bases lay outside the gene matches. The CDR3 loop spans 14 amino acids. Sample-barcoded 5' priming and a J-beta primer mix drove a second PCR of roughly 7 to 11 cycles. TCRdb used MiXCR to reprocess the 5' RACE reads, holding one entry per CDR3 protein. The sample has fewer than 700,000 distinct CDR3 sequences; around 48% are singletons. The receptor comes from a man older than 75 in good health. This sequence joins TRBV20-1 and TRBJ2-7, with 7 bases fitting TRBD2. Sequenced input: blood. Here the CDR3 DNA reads TGCAGTGCAGGCCCAGCGGGGCCCTCCTACGAGCAGTACTTC. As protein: CSAGPAGPSYEQYF.